This T cell receptor (beta chain) was identified during a study of T cells in tumors after PD-1 blockade. The wider study: Excluded were patients with checkpoint blockade, immunosuppressants, or radiotherapy or other anti-cancer therapy within 4 weeks. Blood samples averaged around 110,000 templates (range roughly 21,000-290,000) and approximately 37,000 unique clonotypes.

The repertoire was sequenced with immunoSEQ multiplex PCR; TCRdb's copy has only in-frame clones and lacks some. The sample lists 45,000 or so clones; approximately 80% were seen once. Germline lookup yields CDR1 SGHNT and CDR2 YENEEA. After removal of 5 bases from V and 14 bases from J, the junction contained 16 bases not matched to a gene. This CDR3 region has 15 residues. The J gene is TRBJ2-1, the V gene TRBV11-3; TRBD2 aligns across 9 bases. This clonotype was obtained from a human donor with advanced basal cell or squamous cell carcinoma (not recorded which). The source material was PBMCs, sampled before anti-PD-1 therapy. CDR3 amino acids: CASSPRAGGSVYEFF. CDR3 coding DNA: TGTGCCAGCAGCCCCAGAGCGGGAGGTAGCGTGTACGAGTTCTTC. Full variable domain (outside the CDR3, taken from reference TRBV11-3 and TRBJ2-1): EAGVVQSPRYKIIEKKQPVAFWCNPISGHNTLYWYLQNLGQGPELLIRYENEEAVDDSQLPKDRFSAERLKGVDSTLKIQPAELGDSAVYLCASSPRAGGSVYEFFGPGTRLTVL.